This TCR beta chain was sequenced in a study of CD8+CD57+ T cells in acquired aplastic anemia (dated by TCRdb to 2016 to 2019). With respect to the entire study: Extracted DNA from sorted CD4+ and CD8+ cells averaged around 3.3 ug, ranging from roughly 0.2 to 30 ug. For healthy donor samples, the average read count was roughly 9.9 million for CD4+ cells and 11 million to 13 million for CD8+ cells.

Beyond this particular receptor, the publication reports: Around 30 CD8+ CDR3 sequences were found in both patients and controls but appeared to be highly expressed in patients and within the immunodominant clones of the patients. CD8+ Simpson's diversity did not differ significantly between patients and healthy controls (P=0.060).

In the study, sorted CD4+ and CD8+ blood T cells from patients with severe aplastic anemia and from healthy subjects underwent deep sequencing of TCR repertoires. Ficoll-Paque density gradient centrifugation was used to isolate peripheral blood mononuclear cells. Before DNA extraction, CD4+ and CD8+ T cells were sorted by FACS or by magnetic beads. As concerns this clonotype: What this receptor recognizes is not known. No per-base quality is available; no much larger clone lies one base away.

Profiling of TCR beta VDJ combinations and CDR3 sequences used genomic DNA as the template. TCR repertoire sequencing was run on an Illumina HiSeq 2000. Concerning the study's data processing: Repertoire assessment relied on Simpson's diversity index, CDR3 size and DJ length profiles, and TRBV/TRBJ rearrangement plots. The immunodominant clone was defined as the most abundant DNA sequence in deep sequencing data. CDR3 amino acid sequences were screened for sharing across subjects and compared with published repertoires and the VDJdb database. Starting from the raw public reads, TCRdb applied fastp trimming at Q25, assembled clones with MiXCR and retained in-frame beta chains. CDR3 protein sequences are deduplicated, and each keeps its most common genes and DNA. TCRdb's processing, not the authors' own work, is the source of the V and J calls. The sample contains 150,000 to 200,000 distinct CDR3 sequences, about three fifths of them found a single time. The ten largest clonotypes hold around 45% of the sample.

Source material: sorted CD4+, CD8+, or CD8+CD57+ T cells (not recorded which) from PBMCs. This clonotype was obtained from a human donor in good health.

Here is the DNA: TGTGCCATCAGTGGCCAGGTTAACACCGGGGAGCTGTTTTTT. Protein translation: CAISGQVNTGELFF. The rearranged segments are TRBV10-3 and TRBJ2-2; the D gene is not confidently resolved. From cysteine to phenylalanine, the CDR3 is 14 amino acids long. The read is trimmed to its CDR3 DNA, 42 bases read in frame from base 1. V sheds 4 bases and J sheds 2 bases, leaving 8 bases between their ends. CDR1 and CDR2 (ENHRY, SYGVKD) derive from the germline V gene.